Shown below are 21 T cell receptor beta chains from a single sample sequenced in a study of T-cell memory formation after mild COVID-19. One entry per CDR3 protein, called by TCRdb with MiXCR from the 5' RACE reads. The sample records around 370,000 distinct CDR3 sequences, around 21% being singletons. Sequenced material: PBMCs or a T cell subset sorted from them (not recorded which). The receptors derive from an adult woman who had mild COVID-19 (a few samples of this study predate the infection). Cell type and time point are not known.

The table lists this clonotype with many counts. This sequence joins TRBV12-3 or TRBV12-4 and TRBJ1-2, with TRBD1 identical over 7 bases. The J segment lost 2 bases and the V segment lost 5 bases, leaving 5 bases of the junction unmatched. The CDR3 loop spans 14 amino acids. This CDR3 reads CASSPMTGNYGYTF. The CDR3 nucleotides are TGTGCCAGCAGTCCGATGACAGGGAACTATGGCTACACCTTC.

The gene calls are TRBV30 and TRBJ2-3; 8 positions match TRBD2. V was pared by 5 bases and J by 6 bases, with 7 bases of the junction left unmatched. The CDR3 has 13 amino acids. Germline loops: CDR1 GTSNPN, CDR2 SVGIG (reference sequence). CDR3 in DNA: TGTGCCTGGGGAAGCGGGGGCTCGGATACGCAGTATTTT. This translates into CAWGSGGSDTQYF.

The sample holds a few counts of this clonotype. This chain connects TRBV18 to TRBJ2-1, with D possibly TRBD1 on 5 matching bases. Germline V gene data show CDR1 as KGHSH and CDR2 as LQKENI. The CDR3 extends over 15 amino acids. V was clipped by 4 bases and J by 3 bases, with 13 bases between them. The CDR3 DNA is TGTGCCAGCTCACTTGGGGCAAGCGACTACAATGAGCAGTTCTTC. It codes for CASSLGASDYNEQFF. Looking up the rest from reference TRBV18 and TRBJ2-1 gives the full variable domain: NAGVMQNPRHLVRRRGQEARLRCSPMKGHSHVYWYRQLPEEGLKFMVYLQKENIIDESGMPKERFSAEFPKEGPSILRIQQVVRGDSAAYFCASSLGASDYNEQFFGPGTRLTVL.

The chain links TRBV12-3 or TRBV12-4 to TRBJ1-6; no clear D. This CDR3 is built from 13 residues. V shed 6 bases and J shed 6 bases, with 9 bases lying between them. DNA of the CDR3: TGTGCCAGCAGACCGGGAACTAATTCACCCCTCCACTTT. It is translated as CASRPGTNSPLHF.

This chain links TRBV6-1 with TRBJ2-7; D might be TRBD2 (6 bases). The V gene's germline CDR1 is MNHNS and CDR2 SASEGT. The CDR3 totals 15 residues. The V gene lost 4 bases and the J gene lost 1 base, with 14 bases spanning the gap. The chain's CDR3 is CASSVGGAISYEQYF. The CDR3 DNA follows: TGTGCCAGCAGTGTTGGAGGGGCCATATCCTACGAGCAGTACTTC.

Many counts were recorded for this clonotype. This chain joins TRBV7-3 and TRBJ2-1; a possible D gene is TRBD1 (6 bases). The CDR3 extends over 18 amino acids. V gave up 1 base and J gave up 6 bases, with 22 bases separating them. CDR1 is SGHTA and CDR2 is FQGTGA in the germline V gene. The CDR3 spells CASSLRSLGRGHPNEQFF. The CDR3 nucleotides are TGTGCCAGCAGCTTAAGGTCCCTCGGCAGGGGCCACCCCAATGAGCAGTTCTTC.

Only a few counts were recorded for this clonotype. The CDR3 region has the DNA TGTGCCAGCAGCTTATGGTCTAGCGGGACAGATACGCAGTATTTT. Protein: CASSLWSSGTDTQYF. This chain joins TRBV7-3 and TRBJ2-3; 8 bases match TRBD2. The CDR3 sequence is 15 residues long. J was trimmed by 3 bases and V by 2 bases; bases with no gene match: 4. The germline gives CDR1 SGHTA, CDR2 FQGTGA.

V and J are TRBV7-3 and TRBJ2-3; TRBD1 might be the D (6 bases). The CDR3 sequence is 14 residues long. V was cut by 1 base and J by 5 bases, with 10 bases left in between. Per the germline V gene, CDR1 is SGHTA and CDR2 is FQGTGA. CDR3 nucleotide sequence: TGTGCCAGCAGCTTAATGACAGGTGGAGATACGCAGTATTTT. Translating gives CASSLMTGGDTQYF. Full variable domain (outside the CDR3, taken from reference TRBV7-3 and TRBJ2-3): GAGVSQTPSNKVTEKGKYVELRCDPISGHTALYWYRQSLGQGPEFLIYFQGTGAADDSGLPNDRFFAVRPEGSVSTLKIQRTERGDSAVYLCASSLMTGGDTQYFGPGTRLTVL.

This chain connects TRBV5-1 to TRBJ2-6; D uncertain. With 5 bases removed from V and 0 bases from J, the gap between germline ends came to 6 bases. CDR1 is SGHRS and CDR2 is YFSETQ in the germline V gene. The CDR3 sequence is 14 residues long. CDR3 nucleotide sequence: TGCGCCAGCAGAGGGAACTCTGGGGCCAACGTCCTGACTTTC. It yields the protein CASRGNSGANVLTF.

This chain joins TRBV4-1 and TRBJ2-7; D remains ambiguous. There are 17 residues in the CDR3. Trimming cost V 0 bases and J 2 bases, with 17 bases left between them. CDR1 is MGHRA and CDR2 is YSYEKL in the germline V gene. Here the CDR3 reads CASSQDHRSGSAYEQYF. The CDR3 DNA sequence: TGCGCCAGCAGCCAAGATCACCGTTCAGGATCCGCCTACGAGCAGTACTTC.

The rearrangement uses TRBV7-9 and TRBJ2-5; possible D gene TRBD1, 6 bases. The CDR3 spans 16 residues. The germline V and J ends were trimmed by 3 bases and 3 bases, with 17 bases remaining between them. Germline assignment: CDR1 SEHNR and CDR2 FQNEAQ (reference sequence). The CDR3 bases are TGTGCCAGCAGCTTGGCACAGGGCGTACGAGAAGAGACCCAGTACTTC. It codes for CASSLAQGVREETQYF.

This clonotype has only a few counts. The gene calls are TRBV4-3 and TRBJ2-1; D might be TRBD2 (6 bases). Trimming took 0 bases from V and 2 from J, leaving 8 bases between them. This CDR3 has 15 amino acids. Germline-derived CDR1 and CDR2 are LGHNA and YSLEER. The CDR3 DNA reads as TGCGCCAGCAGCCAAGATAGACTAGCCTACAATGAGCAGTTCTTC. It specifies CASSQDRLAYNEQFF.

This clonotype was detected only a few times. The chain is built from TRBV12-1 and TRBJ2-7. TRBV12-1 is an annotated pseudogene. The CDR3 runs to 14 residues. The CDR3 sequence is CASSFQYSAYEQYF. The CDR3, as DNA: TGTGCCAGCAGCTTTCAGTACTCGGCCTACGAGCAGTACTTC.

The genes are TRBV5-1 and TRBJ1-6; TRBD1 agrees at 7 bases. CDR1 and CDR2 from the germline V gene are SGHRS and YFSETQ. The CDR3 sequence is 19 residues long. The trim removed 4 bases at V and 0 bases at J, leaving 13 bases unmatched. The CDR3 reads CASSAQGGTASSYNSPLHF. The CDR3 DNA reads TGCGCCAGCAGCGCCCAGGGGGGGACAGCAAGCTCCTATAATTCACCCCTCCACTTT.

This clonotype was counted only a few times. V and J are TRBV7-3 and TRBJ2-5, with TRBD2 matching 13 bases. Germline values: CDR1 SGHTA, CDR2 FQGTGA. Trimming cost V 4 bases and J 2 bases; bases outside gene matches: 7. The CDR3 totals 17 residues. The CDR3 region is CASSSPGLAGRQETQYF. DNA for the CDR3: TGTGCCAGCAGCTCACCGGGACTAGCGGGGCGGCAAGAGACCCAGTACTTC.

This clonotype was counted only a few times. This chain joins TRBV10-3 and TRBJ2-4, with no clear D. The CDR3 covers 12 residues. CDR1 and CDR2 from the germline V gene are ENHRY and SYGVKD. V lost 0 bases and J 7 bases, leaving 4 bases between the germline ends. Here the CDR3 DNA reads TGTGCCATCAGTGAGTCGAGGAACATTCAGTACTTC. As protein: CAISESRNIQYF.

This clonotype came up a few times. In DNA form, the CDR3 reads TGTGCCAGCAGCCATTCTAGCGTATCCTACAATGAGCAGTTCTTC. This translates into CASSHSSVSYNEQFF. This sequence joins TRBV9 and TRBJ2-1, with D possibly matching TRBD2 (6 bases). The ends were cut back, 4 bases at V and 1 base at J, with 12 bases in the middle. The CDR3 sequence is 15 residues long. Germline CDR1 and CDR2: SGDLS and YYNGEE.

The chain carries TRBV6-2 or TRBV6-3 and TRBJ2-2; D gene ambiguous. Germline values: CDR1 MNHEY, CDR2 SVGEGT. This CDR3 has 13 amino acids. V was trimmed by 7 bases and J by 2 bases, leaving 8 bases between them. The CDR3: CASTTTNTGELFF. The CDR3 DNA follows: TGTGCCAGCACTACAACCAACACCGGGGAGCTGTTTTTT.

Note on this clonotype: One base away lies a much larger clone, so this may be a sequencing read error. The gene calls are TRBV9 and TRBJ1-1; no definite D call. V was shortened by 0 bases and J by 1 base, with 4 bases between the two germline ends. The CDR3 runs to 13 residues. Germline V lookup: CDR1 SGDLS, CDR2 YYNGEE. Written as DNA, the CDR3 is TGTGCCAGCAGCGTAGGGTGGAACACTGAAGCTTTCTTT. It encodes CASSVGWNTEAFF.

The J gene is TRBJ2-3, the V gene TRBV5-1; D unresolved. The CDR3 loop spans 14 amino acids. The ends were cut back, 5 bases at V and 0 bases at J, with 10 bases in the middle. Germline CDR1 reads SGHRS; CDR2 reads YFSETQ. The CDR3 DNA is TGCGCCAGCAGTAGGCTAGGGAGCACAGATACGCAGTATTTT. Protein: CASSRLGSTDTQYF.

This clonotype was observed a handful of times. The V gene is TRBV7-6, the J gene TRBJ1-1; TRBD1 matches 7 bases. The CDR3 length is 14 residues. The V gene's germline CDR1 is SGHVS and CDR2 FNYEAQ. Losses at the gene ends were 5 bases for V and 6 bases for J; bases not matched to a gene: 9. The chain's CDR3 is CASSPGTVKAEAFF. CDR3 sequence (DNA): TGTGCCAGCAGCCCTGGGACAGTGAAGGCTGAAGCTTTCTTT.